This T cell receptor beta chain was profiled in a study of T cell repertoires in cytomegalovirus infection. The wider study: CMV infection plus the matching HLA type was flagged by public TCR beta signatures. Study-level findings and limits: In two of eight donors, the top clonotype was HLA-C-restricted CMV-specific.

The CDR3 consists of 14 residues. The germline V gene has CDR1 DFQATT and CDR2 SNEGSKA (reference sequence). V lost 0 bases and J 7 bases, leaving 12 bases between the germline ends. TCRdb redid the calling of the reads with MiXCR, one entry per CDR3 protein. The sample has fewer than 1,000,000 distinct CDR3 sequences, around a third seen once. This clonotype has a handful of counts. Antigen: not known. This clonotype originated in a human donor in good health (CMV status not recorded). Some clones in this sample may be carry-over from other donors' samples. The rearrangement links TRBV20-1 to TRBJ1-4; perhaps TRBD1 as D (5 bases). The sequencing here drew on cultured CD8+ T cells from PBMCs, taken from culture after CMV antigen stimulation. The CDR3 nucleotides read TGCAGTGCTAGAGACCCCCTCGGGGGTGAAAAACTGTTTTTT. Residues: CSARDPLGGEKLFF.